The clone carrying this T cell receptor (beta chain) was observed at least ten times. Its antigen is currently unknown. Each sample used at least 6 million PBMCs. This entry is derived from a study of blood T cells in healthy people across ages. Alongside a J-beta primer mix, a sample-barcoded 5' primer served in a second PCR lasting about 7 to 11 cycles. Every cDNA was tagged by a template-switch adaptor with 12 random nucleotides. TCRdb reanalysed the 5' RACE reads using MiXCR and keeps one entry per CDR3 protein. This repertoire shows about 730,000 distinct CDR3 sequences, approximately 43% found once; its top ten account for around a fifth. Broader study findings: Unsorted PBMCs ruled out conclusive naive versus antigen-experienced comparison.

The receptor was derived from a woman between 55 and 75 years old in good health. Sequenced sample: blood.

The CDR3 sequence: CASSDRPGAETQYF. CDR3 in DNA: TGTGCCAGCAGCGATCGTCCCGGGGCAGAGACCCAGTACTTC. The chain links TRBV5-6 to TRBJ2-5, with D perhaps matching TRBD1 or TRBD2 (5 bases each). The germline CDR1 and CDR2 sequences are SGHDT and YYEEEE. Trimming removed 4 bases at V and 4 bases at J, with 14 bases between. The CDR3 spans 14 residues.